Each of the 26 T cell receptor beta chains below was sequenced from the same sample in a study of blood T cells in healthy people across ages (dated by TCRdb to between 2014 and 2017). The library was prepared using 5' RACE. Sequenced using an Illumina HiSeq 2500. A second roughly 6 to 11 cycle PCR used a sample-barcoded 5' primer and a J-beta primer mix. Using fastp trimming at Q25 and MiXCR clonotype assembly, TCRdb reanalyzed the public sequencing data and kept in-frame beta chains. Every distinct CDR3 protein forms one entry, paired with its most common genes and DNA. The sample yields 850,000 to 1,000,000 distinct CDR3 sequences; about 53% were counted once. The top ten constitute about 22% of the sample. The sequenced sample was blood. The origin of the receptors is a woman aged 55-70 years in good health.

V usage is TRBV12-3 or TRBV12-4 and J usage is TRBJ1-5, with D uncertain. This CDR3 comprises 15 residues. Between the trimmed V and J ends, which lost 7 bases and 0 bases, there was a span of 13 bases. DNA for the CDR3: TGTGCCAGCACTCCGGCGGGATTTAGCAATCAGCCCCAGCATTTT. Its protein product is CASTPAGFSNQPQHF.

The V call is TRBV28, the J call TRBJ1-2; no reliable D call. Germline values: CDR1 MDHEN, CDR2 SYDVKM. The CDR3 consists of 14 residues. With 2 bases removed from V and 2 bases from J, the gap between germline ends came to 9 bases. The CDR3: CASSLNSKNYGYTF. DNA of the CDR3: TGTGCCAGCAGTTTAAACAGTAAAAACTATGGCTACACCTTC.

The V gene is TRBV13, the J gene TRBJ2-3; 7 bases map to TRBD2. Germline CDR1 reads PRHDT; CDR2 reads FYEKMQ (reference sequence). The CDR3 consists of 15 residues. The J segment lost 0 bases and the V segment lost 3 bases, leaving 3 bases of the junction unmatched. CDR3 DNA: TGTGCCAGCAGCTTGCAACTAGCGAGCACAGATACGCAGTATTTT. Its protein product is CASSLQLASTDTQYF.

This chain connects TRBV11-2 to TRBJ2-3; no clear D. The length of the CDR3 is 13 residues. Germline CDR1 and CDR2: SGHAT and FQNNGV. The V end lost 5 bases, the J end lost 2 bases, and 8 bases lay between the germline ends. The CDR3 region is CASSNSYTDTQYF. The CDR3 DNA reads TGTGCCAGCAGCAACAGTTACACAGATACGCAGTATTTT.

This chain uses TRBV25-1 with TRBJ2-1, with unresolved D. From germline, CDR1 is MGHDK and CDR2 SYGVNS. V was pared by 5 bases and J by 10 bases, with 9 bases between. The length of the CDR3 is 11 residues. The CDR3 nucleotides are TGTGCCAGCAGTTCCAGCACCGAGCAGTTCTTC. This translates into CASSSSTEQFF.

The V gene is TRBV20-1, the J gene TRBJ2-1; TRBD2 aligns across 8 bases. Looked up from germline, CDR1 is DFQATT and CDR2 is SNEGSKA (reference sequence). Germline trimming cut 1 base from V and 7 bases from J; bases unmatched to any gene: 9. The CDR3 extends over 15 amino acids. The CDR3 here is CSARVTGGPPNEQFF. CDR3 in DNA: TGCAGTGCTAGAGTTACGGGAGGGCCTCCTAATGAGCAGTTCTTC.

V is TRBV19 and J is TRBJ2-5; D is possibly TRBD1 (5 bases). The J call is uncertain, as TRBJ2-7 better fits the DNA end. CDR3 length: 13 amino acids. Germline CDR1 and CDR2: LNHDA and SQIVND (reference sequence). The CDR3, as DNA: TGTGCCAGTAGTATTGGGGCCACCTACGAGCAGTACTTC. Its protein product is CASSIGATYEQYF.

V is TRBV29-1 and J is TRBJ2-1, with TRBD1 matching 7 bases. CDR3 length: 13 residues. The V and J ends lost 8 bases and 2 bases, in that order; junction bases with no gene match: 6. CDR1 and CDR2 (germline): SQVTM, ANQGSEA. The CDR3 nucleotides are TGCAGCTTCGACAGGGCCCCCTACAATGAGCAGTTCTTC. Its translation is CSFDRAPYNEQFF.

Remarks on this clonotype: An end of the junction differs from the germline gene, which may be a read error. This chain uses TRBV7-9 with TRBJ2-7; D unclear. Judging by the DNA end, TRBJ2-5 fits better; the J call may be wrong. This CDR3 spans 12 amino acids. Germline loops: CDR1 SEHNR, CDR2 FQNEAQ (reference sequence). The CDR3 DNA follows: TGTACCAGCAGCGTGGTAGGGGAGACCCAGTACTTC. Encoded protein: CTSSVVGETQYF.

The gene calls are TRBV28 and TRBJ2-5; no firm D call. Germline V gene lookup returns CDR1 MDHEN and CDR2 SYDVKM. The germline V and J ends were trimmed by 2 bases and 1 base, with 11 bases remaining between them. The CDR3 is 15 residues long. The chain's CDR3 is CASSLSAAAQETQYF. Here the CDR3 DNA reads TGTGCCAGCAGTTTAAGCGCGGCAGCCCAAGAGACCCAGTACTTC. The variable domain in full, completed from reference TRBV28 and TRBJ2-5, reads DVKVTQSSRYLVKRTGEKVFLECVQDMDHENMFWYRQDPGLGLRLIYFSYDVKMKEKGDIPEGYSVSREKKERFSLILESASTNQTSMYLCASSLSAAAQETQYFGPGTRLLVL.

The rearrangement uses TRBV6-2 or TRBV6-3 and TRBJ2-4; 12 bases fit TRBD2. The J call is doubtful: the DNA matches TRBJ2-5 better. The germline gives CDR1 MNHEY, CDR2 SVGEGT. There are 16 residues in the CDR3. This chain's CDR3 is CASSFQTSGREETQYF. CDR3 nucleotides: TGTGCCAGCAGTTTCCAGACTAGCGGGAGAGAAGAGACCCAGTACTTC.

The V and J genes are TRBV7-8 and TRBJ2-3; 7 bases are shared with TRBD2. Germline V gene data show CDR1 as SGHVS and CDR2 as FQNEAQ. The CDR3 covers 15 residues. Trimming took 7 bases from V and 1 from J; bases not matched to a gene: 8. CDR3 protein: CASTRGSVGTDTQYF. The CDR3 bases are TGTGCCAGCACCCGCGGGAGTGTGGGCACAGATACGCAGTATTTT.

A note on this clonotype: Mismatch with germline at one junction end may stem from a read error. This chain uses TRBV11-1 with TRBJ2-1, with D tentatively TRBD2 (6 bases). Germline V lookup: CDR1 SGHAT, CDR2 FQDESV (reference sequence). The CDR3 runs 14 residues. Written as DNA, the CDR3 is TGTGCTAGCAGCCCCACCCACGGGGGCAATGAGCAGTTCTTC. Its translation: CASSPTHGGNEQFF.

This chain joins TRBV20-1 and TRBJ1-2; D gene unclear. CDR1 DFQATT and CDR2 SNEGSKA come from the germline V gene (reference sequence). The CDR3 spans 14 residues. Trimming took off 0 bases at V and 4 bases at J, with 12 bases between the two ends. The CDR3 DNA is TGCAGTGCTAGAGAACAAAGGGAGCGCTATGGCTACACCTTC. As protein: CSAREQRERYGYTF.

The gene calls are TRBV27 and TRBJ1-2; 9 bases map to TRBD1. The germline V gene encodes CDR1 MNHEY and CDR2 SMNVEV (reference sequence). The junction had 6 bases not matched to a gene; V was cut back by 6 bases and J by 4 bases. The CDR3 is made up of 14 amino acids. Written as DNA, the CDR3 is TGTGCCAGCAGACCGACAGGGGGAACCTATGGCTACACCTTC. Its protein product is CASRPTGGTYGYTF.

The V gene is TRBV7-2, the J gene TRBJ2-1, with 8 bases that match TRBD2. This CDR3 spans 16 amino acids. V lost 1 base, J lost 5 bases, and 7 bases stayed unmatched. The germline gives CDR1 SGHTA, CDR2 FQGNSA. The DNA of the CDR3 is TGTGCCAGCAGCTTAGAGGCGGGACTAGTAAACAATGAGCAGTTCTTC. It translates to CASSLEAGLVNNEQFF. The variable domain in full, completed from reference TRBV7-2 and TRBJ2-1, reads GAGVSQSPSNKVTEKGKDVELRCDPISGHTALYWYRQSLGQGLEFLIYFQGNSAPDKSGLPSDRFSAERTGGSVSTLTIQRTQQEDSAVYLCASSLEAGLVNNEQFFGPGTRLTVL.

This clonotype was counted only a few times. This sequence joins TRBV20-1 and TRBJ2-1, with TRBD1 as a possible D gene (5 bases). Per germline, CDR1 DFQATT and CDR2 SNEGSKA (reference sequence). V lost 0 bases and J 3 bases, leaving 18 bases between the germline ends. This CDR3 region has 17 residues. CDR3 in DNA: TGCAGTGCTAGAGATTCCCAACCCTTCAGGGTCTACAATGAGCAGTTCTTC. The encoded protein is CSARDSQPFRVYNEQFF.

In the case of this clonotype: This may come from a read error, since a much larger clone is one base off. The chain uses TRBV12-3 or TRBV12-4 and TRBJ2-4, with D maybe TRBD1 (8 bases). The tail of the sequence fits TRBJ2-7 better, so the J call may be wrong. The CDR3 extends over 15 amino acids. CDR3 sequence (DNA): TGTGCCAGCAGTTTCGGGGGGACAGGTATCTACGAGCAGTACTTC. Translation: CASSFGGTGIYEQYF.

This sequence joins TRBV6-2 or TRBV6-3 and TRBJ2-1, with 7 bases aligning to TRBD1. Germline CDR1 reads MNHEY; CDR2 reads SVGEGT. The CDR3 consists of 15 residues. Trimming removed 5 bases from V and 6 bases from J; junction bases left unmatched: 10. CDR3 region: CASSDPGTASNEQFF. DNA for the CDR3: TGTGCCAGCAGTGACCCCGGGACAGCCTCCAATGAGCAGTTCTTC.

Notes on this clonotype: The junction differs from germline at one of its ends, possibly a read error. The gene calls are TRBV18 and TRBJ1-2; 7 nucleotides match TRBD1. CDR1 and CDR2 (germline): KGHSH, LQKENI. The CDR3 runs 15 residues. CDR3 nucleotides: TGTGCCAGCTCAACACCCGAGGGGGCCAACTATGGCTACACCTTC. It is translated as CASSTPEGANYGYTF.

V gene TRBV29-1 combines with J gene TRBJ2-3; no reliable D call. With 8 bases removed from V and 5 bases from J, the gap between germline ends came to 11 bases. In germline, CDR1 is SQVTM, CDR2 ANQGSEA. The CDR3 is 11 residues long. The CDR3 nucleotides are TGCAGCTTTAGAAGGAGAGATACGCAGTATTTT. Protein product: CSFRRRDTQYF.

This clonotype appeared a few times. The CDR3 DNA reads as TGTGCCAGCAGTCCTCGATCAGGCGTTTATGGCTACACCTTC. The encoded protein is CASSPRSGVYGYTF. The chain couples TRBV6-2 or TRBV6-3 to TRBJ1-2; D not certain. Trimming took 5 bases from V and 5 from J, leaving 15 bases between them. The CDR3 has 14 amino acids. Germline CDR1 reads MNHEY; CDR2 reads SVGEGT.

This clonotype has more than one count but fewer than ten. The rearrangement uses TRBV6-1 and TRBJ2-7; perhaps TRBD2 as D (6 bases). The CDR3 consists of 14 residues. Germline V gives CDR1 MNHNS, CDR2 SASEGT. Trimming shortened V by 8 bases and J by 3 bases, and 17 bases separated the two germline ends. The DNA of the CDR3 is TGTGCCAGCTTACACGGCGGGACTTTCTACGAGCAGTACTTC. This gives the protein CASLHGGTFYEQYF.

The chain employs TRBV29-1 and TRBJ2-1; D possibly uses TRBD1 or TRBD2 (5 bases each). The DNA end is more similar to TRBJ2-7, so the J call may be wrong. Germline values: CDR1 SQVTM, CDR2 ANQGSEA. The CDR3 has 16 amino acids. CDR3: CSVTRGDGSSYNEQYF. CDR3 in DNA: TGCAGCGTTACTAGGGGTGACGGAAGCTCCTACAATGAGCAGTACTTC.

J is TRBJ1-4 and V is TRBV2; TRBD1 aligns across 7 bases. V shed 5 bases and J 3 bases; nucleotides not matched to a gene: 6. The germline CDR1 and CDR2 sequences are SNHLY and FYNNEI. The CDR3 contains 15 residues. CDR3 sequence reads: CASSSDRASNEKLFF. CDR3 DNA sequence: TGTGCCAGCAGTTCCGACAGGGCCTCTAATGAAAAACTGTTTTTT.

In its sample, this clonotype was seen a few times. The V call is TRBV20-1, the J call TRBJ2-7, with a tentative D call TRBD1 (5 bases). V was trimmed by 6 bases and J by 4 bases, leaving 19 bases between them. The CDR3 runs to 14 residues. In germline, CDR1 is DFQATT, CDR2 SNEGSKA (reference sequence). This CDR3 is CSARKPQGVYEQYF. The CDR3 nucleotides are TGCAGTGCCCGAAAACCCCAGGGTGTATACGAGCAGTACTTC.